This is a list of T cell receptor beta chains from one sample in a study of blood T cell repertoires in COVID-19. Using immunoSEQ multiplex PCR, the repertoire was profiled, and TCRdb retains in-frame clones only, with some absent. Here the sample spans fewer than 200,000 clones, about 86% being singletons. Specimen: peripheral blood. These receptors all stem from an older woman with COVID-19, enrolled during active disease. Both conserved end residues are trimmed from each CDR3. Fields, in order: J gene, V gene, clone size, CDR3 protein. Clone size is shown for a subset of rows, as once, few, many or a class of expanded clone.

>TRBJ1-1|TRBV6-2/TRBV6-3|-
ASSYSAVQQGNQGTEAF
>TRBJ1-2|TRBV27|-
ASSWREGSGYGYT
>TRBJ1-2|TRBV18|-
ASSEEQGADGYT
>TRBJ2-5|TRBV5-8|once
ASSSDITLKTQY
>TRBJ2-5|TRBV24-1|-
ATSDLRPGVLQETQY
>TRBJ2-1|TRBV5-6|-
ASTQRATYNEQF
>TRBJ2-1|TRBV10-3|few
AIRLGAGEDEQF
>TRBJ2-5|TRBV12-3/TRBV12-4|-
ASSWTGRETQY
>TRBJ2-1|TRBV7-3|-
ASSLTSKSSYNEQF
>TRBJ1-2|TRBV19|-
ASSTGQPLSIDT
>TRBJ1-2|TRBV19|-
ASSGQGAFNGYT
>TRBJ2-5|TRBV7-2|-
ASSLSPVETQY
>TRBJ2-7|TRBV11-3|-
ASSWGHLYEQY
>TRBJ1-5|TRBV12-3/TRBV12-4|few
ASSPGVAQPQH
>TRBJ2-1|TRBV11-3|-
ASSFGGGYEQF
>TRBJ1-2|TRBV6-5|-
ASSPPDRVSYGYT
>TRBJ2-3|TRBV19|-
ASSEGLWVADTQY
>TRBJ2-3|TRBV14|-
ASSQLSGRFLSVADTQY
>TRBJ2-7|TRBV3-1/TRBV3-2|-
ASSQLGTSGSEQY
>TRBJ1-4|TRBV6-6|-
ASSRTGGAETTNEKLF
>TRBJ2-7|TRBV9|-
ASSTQGQGTYEQY
>TRBJ1-4|TRBV30|-
AWSAFTLTPTNEKLF
>TRBJ1-3|TRBV5-4|once
ASSFDKHSGNTIY